The next 2 T cell receptor beta chains were all read from a single sample in a study of blood T cell repertoires in COVID-19. The method was immunoSEQ multiplex PCR; TCRdb's version includes in-frame clones alone and lacks a portion of them. The sample includes about 140,000 clones, about 90% of them seen just once. The sequenced sample consisted of PBMCs or T cells enriched from blood (not recorded which). These TCRs come from a man aged 55-75 years who had recovered from COVID-19.

The CDR3 loop reads CASSPGGMDSPLHF. The CDR3 coding sequence is TGTGCCAGCTCACCTGGAGGAATGGATTCACCCCTCCACTTT. J is TRBJ1-6 and V is TRBV18; D is ambiguous. Trimming removed 3 bases from V and 8 bases from J, with 11 bases in between. The germline V gene encodes CDR1 KGHSH and CDR2 LQKENI. This CDR3 spans 14 amino acids.

The chain has TRBV6-5 and TRBJ2-1; possible D gene TRBD1, 6 bases. V lost 5 bases and J lost 7, with 18 bases in between. CDR3 length: 15 residues. In germline, CDR1 is MNHEY, CDR2 SVGAGI. This CDR3 is CASSRKGVYVNEQFF. Written as DNA, the CDR3 is TGTGCCAGCAGTAGAAAGGGGGTGTATGTTAATGAGCAGTTCTTC.